The entry that follows covers one T cell receptor (beta chain) sequence. It has no known antigen specificity. There are no base qualities to consult, and no much larger clone falls within one base. TCRbeta CDR3 regions were amplified from genomic DNA by means of the immunoSEQ Assay, a bias-controlled multiplex PCR. Turning to the authors' computational methods: Nucleated cell counts per sample were estimated from amplification of reference gene primers within the assay. To quantify the absolute abundance of each unique TCRbeta CDR3 rearrangement, sequence reads were collapsed and filtered. For each sample, productive Simpson clonality was calculated by taking the square root of Simpson's diversity index across productive rearrangements. TCRdb retrieved this table from immuneACCESS and kept in-frame rearrangements only. Not all clones are present; in checked studies, unresolved V genes account for under half, and no reason is known for the remainder. Clone size and the V and J calls come from that table; the DNA yielded D and trimming. This sample has 150,000 to 190,000 clones in its table, and around 84% of those were observed once. Under 8.5% of the sample comes from the top ten.

One collaborating source in Seattle enrolled patients during active infection and followed them longitudinally through the course of disease. Whole blood was collected in K2EDTA tubes by collaborating institutions according to the institutions' own protocols. For TCRbeta analysis, collaborator samples were shipped as frozen whole blood, as isolated PBMCs, or as DNA extracted from either sample type. The data derive from a study of blood T cell repertoires in COVID-19 (TCRdb year 2020). Some background on the complete study: Samples from collaborators originated in the United States, Italy and Spain and spanned both the acute and convalescent phases of COVID-19. The material from the prospective study consisted of cDNA or gDNA derived from T cells, B-cell-depleted T cells, or PBMCs. The dataset comprised deeply sampled blood TCRbeta repertoires from subjects exposed to, actively infected with, or recovered from COVID-19. The repertoires were released in a freely available public database meant as a resource for research on the immune response to SARS-CoV-2. The samples were drawn from two sources: the first 160 participants of the ongoing ImmuneRACE study, and approximately 1,300 subjects contributed by 6 global collaborators. A de-identified subject ID, COVID-19 status, age in years and sex were almost always included in the sample metadata. Where HLA class I and class II types were available, the types were taken from metadata supplied by the sample provider, not from assay-based typing.

CDR1 and CDR2 (SGHAT, FQNNGV) derive from the germline V gene. Reading from cysteine to phenylalanine, the CDR3 counts 11 amino acids. Kept here is only the CDR3 DNA, which spans 33 bases and is read in frame from base 1. Trimming removed 5 bases from V and 10 bases from J, leaving 8 bases between the germline ends. General conclusions and limits of the study: The amount of clinical and demographic metadata varied by source and participant and was provided uncurated.

The source is a woman in her fifties or sixties with COVID-19, enrolled during active disease. The specimen sequenced was peripheral blood. The sequence is built from TRBV11-2 and TRBJ1-4; 5 matching bases give a weak D call of TRBD1. The CDR3 is CASSQGVKLFF. The sequenced DNA: TGTGCCAGCAGCCAAGGGGTAAAACTGTTTTTT.